The 8 T cell receptor beta chains below were found in one sample sequenced in a study of T cell responses to AZD1222 COVID-19 vaccine. Assay used: immunoSEQ multiplex PCR; TCRdb lists only in-frame clones, some missing. This sample has more than 110,000 clones, with around 93% found just once. The source material was peripheral blood, sampled on day 0 of AZD1222 vaccination. These receptors all stem from an adult in good health.

CDR3 coding DNA: TGCGCCAGCAAGGGGGGGACAGGGAGTTCACCCCTCCACTTT. Amino acid sequence: CASKGGTGSSPLHF. The chain joins TRBV5-1 to TRBJ1-6, with 9 bases lining up with TRBD1. The CDR3 has 14 residues. Germline lookup yields CDR1 SGHRS and CDR2 YFSETQ. Losses at the gene ends were 6 bases for V and 9 bases for J; bases not matched to a gene: 7.

This rearrangement joins TRBV7-9 to TRBJ2-3; no clear D gene. This CDR3 is built from 14 residues. Trimming pared 5 bases from V and 2 bases from J, leaving 11 bases between. Germline CDR1 SEHNR, CDR2 FQNEAQ (reference sequence). In DNA form, the CDR3 reads TGTGCCAGCAGCCCTCTGGTTGTCACAGATACGCAGTATTTT. This gives the protein CASSPLVVTDTQYF.

This chain connects TRBV5-4 to TRBJ1-2; 9 nucleotides align to TRBD1. The CDR3 loop spans 13 amino acids. After removal of 3 bases from V and 8 bases from J, the junction contained 5 bases not matched to a gene. Per germline, CDR1 SGHNT and CDR2 YYREEE (reference sequence). CDR3 sequence reads: CASSSRQGEGYTF. The CDR3 region has the DNA TGTGCCAGCAGCTCTCGACAGGGGGAAGGCTACACCTTC.

The CDR3 protein is CASSLGGSGPYEQYF. As DNA, the CDR3 is TGTGCCAGCAGCTTGGGCGGGAGTGGGCCCTACGAGCAGTACTTC. J is TRBJ2-7 and V is TRBV5-6; 7 positions match TRBD2. This CDR3 has 15 residues. CDR1 and CDR2 (germline): SGHDT, YYEEEE. Trimming cost V 0 bases and J 2 bases; bases outside gene matches: 5.

The V and J genes are TRBV10-3 and TRBJ2-5, with D uncertain. This CDR3 is 13 amino acids long. V lost 4 bases, J lost 0 bases, and 6 bases lay in between. Germline V gene lookup returns CDR1 ENHRY and CDR2 SYGVKD. CDR3 region: CAISAENQETQYF. DNA of the CDR3: TGTGCCATCAGTGCGGAAAACCAAGAGACCCAGTACTTC.

This chain links TRBV11-3 with TRBJ1-4, with D unresolved. Trimming took 5 bases from V and 0 from J, leaving 10 bases between them. CDR1 is SGHNT and CDR2 is YENEEA in the germline V gene. This CDR3 has 15 amino acids. DNA of the CDR3: TGTGCCAGCAGCACAAACCCATCAACTAATGAAAAACTGTTTTTT. Translated, it gives CASSTNPSTNEKLFF. Full variable domain (remainder filled in from reference TRBV11-3 and TRBJ1-4): EAGVVQSPRYKIIEKKQPVAFWCNPISGHNTLYWYLQNLGQGPELLIRYENEEAVDDSQLPKDRFSAERLKGVDSTLKIQPAELGDSAVYLCASSTNPSTNEKLFFGSGTQLSVL.

The CDR3: CASSYSDGLTIYF. CDR3 bases: TGTGCCAGCAGTTACTCGGACGGGCTCACCATATATTTT. The chain links TRBV6-5 to TRBJ1-3, with D uncertain. Germline CDR1 MNHEY, CDR2 SVGAGI. V lost 0 bases to trimming and J lost 9 bases, with 9 bases between them. There are 13 residues in the CDR3.

The V call is TRBV7-2, the J call TRBJ1-2, with unresolved D. The germline gives CDR1 SGHTA, CDR2 FQGNSA. The CDR3 is 11 residues long. The V end lost 5 bases, the J end lost 3 bases, and 4 bases lay between the germline ends. CDR3 sequence reads: CASSQYYGYTF. The CDR3 bases are TGTGCCAGCAGCCAATACTATGGCTACACCTTC.